One sample yielded the 32 T cell receptor beta chains listed below, sequenced in a study of neurological immune-mediated disorders. TCRdb ran MiXCR on the 5' RACE reads and lists one entry per CDR3 protein. The sample records tens of thousands of distinct CDR3 sequences, roughly 13% being singletons. Time point of the sample: longitudinal time-point 1 (baseline). Sequenced material: PBMCs. All receptors derive from a female donor with HTLV-1-associated myelopathy (HAM/TSP).

There are many counts of this clonotype. The chain joins TRBV4-1 to TRBJ1-3; 8 bases match TRBD1. CDR1 is MGHRA and CDR2 is YSYEKL in the germline V gene. This CDR3 has 10 amino acids. V was clipped by 1 base and J by 16 bases; unmatched bases: 0. CDR3 nucleotides: TGCGCCAGCAGCCAAGGGACAGGGTATTTT. Translating it yields CASSQGTGYF.

This clonotype was found many times. The chain has TRBV14 and TRBJ2-2, with D unclear. CDR3 length equals 17 residues. V was clipped by 2 bases and J by 1 base, with 14 bases between them. Germline assignment: CDR1 SGHDN and CDR2 FVKESK. CDR3 nucleotides: TGTGCCAGCAGCCAACCCAACGTACCAAGGAACACCGGGGAGCTGTTTTTT. Protein product: CASSQPNVPRNTGELFF.

This clonotype was found many times. The V and J genes are TRBV14 and TRBJ1-3; TRBD1 is a possible D gene (5 bases). There are 15 residues in the CDR3. The ends were cut back, 4 bases at V and 6 bases at J, with 16 bases in the middle. From germline, CDR1 is SGHDN and CDR2 FVKESK. Here the CDR3 DNA reads TGTGCCAGCAGCCCCCCGTGGGGGAGGGAAAACACCATATATTTT. Residues: CASSPPWGRENTIYF.

This clonotype has a count of ten or more. The chain combines TRBV4-1 with TRBJ2-7, with D unclear. The CDR3 is 13 residues long. Germline-derived CDR1 and CDR2 are MGHRA and YSYEKL. Trimming cost V 3 bases and J 5 bases, with 11 bases left between them. The CDR3 DNA reads TGCGCCAGCAGCCAGCTAGACAAGCACGAGCAGTACTTC. Amino acids: CASSQLDKHEQYF.

This clonotype occurred many times. V gene TRBV5-1 combines with J gene TRBJ2-5, with 9 positions matching TRBD2. Trimming removed 4 bases from V and 5 bases from J; junction bases left unmatched: 6. Germline CDR1 reads SGHRS; CDR2 reads YFSETQ. The CDR3 is made up of 14 amino acids. The CDR3 reads CASSPIAGDETQYF. The CDR3 DNA is TGCGCCAGCAGCCCGATAGCGGGGGACGAGACCCAGTACTTC.

The chain employs TRBV6-5 and TRBJ2-2; D possibly corresponds to TRBD1 (6 bases). The germline gives CDR1 MNHEY, CDR2 SVGAGI. V gave up 10 bases and J gave up 1 base, with 13 bases separating them. The CDR3 loop spans 14 amino acids. This chain's CDR3 is CATLPDRNTGELFF. The CDR3 nucleotides are TGTGCCACCCTACCGGACAGGAACACCGGGGAGCTGTTTTTT.

At least ten counts were recorded for this clonotype. V gene TRBV5-1 combines with J gene TRBJ1-1; TRBD1 might be the D (6 bases). This CDR3 is built from 14 residues. The ends were cut back, 5 bases at V and 1 base at J, with 12 bases in the middle. In germline, CDR1 is SGHRS, CDR2 YFSETQ. Written as DNA, the CDR3 is TGCGCCAGCAGAAACACAGGGACGAACACTGAAGCTTTCTTT. As protein: CASRNTGTNTEAFF.

The chain employs TRBV20-1 and TRBJ2-5; 12 bases agree with TRBD2. V lost 4 bases and J lost 5; bases outside the gene matches: 8. CDR1 and CDR2 from the germline V gene are DFQATT and SNEGSKA (reference sequence). The CDR3 is 15 residues long. The CDR3 coding sequence is TGCAGTGCTACAACTGCGACTAGCGGGGGTGAGACCCAGTACTTC. Its translation: CSATTATSGGETQYF.

The chain carries TRBV11-2 and TRBJ2-7; D may correspond to TRBD1 or TRBD2 (6 bases each). CDR3 length: 13 residues. The V end lost 7 bases, the J end lost 4 bases, and 14 bases lay between the germline ends. Germline CDR1 and CDR2: SGHAT and FQNNGV. The CDR3 reads CASTVGGLYEQYF. The DNA for the CDR3 is TGTGCCAGCACAGTCGGGGGCCTTTACGAGCAGTACTTC.

In its sample, this clonotype was seen many times. The DNA of the CDR3 is TGTGCCAGCAGCGCAGACAGGGGGTATGGCTACACCTTC. Its translation is CASSADRGYGYTF. J is TRBJ1-2 and V is TRBV6-1; 9 nucleotides match TRBD1. The CDR3 covers 13 residues. V shed 6 bases, J shed 5 bases, and the junction held 4 bases outside the gene matches. The germline gives CDR1 MNHNS, CDR2 SASEGT.

On this clonotype itself: A much more abundant neighbour one base away suggests this may be a read error. V and J are TRBV20-1 and TRBJ2-1; D unresolved. Trimming removed 6 bases from V and 9 bases from J, with 18 bases in between. Germline V CDR1 and CDR2: DFQATT, SNEGSKA (reference sequence). The CDR3 extends over 13 amino acids. Here the CDR3 reads CSATQDLDGEQFF. DNA of the CDR3: TGCAGTGCCACGCAGGATCTGGACGGTGAGCAGTTCTTC.

This clonotype was found many times. The V and J genes are TRBV4-1 and TRBJ2-7, with 10 bases lining up with TRBD1. J gave up 5 bases and V 6 bases, and 10 bases lay outside the gene matches. Per the germline V gene, CDR1 is MGHRA and CDR2 is YSYEKL. There are 15 residues in the CDR3. The CDR3 reads CASSHTGTGANEQYF. The CDR3 DNA reads TGCGCCAGCAGTCATACCGGGACAGGGGCAAACGAGCAGTACTTC.

This clonotype was counted at least ten times. The chain links TRBV5-5 to TRBJ1-1, with TRBD1 identical over 8 bases. In germline, CDR1 is SGHKS, CDR2 YYEKEE (reference sequence). The junction had 7 bases not matched to a gene; V was cut back by 5 bases and J by 4 bases. The CDR3 sequence is 14 residues long. CDR3 sequence (DNA): TGTGCCAGCAGACCGGACAGGGACAGCACTGAAGCTTTCTTT. Its protein product is CASRPDRDSTEAFF.

This clonotype was detected ten times or more. The chain is built from TRBV24-1 and TRBJ2-6; D remains unclear. Germline V gene sequence: CDR1 KGHDR, CDR2 SFDVKD. The V end was cut by 3 bases, the J end by 4 bases, with 12 bases between. The CDR3 spans 16 residues. CDR3: CATSDPSRLGANVLTF. The DNA for the CDR3 is TGTGCCACCAGTGATCCTTCCCGCCTCGGGGCCAACGTCCTGACTTTC.

This clonotype has ten or more counts. The chain uses TRBV5-6 and TRBJ2-7; D gene uncertain. V shed 0 bases and J shed 6 bases, with 13 bases lying between them. Looked up from germline, CDR1 is SGHDT and CDR2 is YYEEEE. The CDR3 covers 14 residues. The CDR3 is CASSLVFSVGEQYF. Here the CDR3 DNA reads TGTGCCAGCAGCTTGGTATTTTCGGTCGGCGAGCAGTACTTC.

This clonotype was recorded at least ten times. This sequence joins TRBV5-1 and TRBJ2-7; TRBD1 matches at 7 bases. V was clipped by 3 bases and J by 1 base; unmatched bases: 1. The CDR3 sequence is 13 residues long. Germline V gene lookup returns CDR1 SGHRS and CDR2 YFSETQ. The DNA of the CDR3 is TGCGCCAGCAGCTGGGACAGATCCTACGAGCAGTACTTC. Protein product: CASSWDRSYEQYF.

This clonotype came up many times. The chain combines TRBV11-2 with TRBJ1-6, with no clear D. Germline CDR1 SGHAT, CDR2 FQNNGV. V was trimmed by 2 bases and J by 8 bases, leaving 7 bases between them. This CDR3 is built from 13 residues. The CDR3 protein is CASSLMGHSPLHF. The CDR3 region has the DNA TGTGCCAGCAGCTTAATGGGCCATTCACCCCTCCACTTT.

V and J are TRBV5-1 and TRBJ2-7, with D uncertain. The ends were cut back, 4 bases at V and 5 bases at J, with 13 bases in the middle. CDR1 is SGHRS, CDR2 YFSETQ, per germline. CDR3 length equals 13 residues. The CDR3: CASSPGTVNEQYF. In DNA, the CDR3 is TGCGCCAGCAGCCCCGGAACGGTCAACGAGCAGTACTTC.

This clonotype was observed at least ten times. The chain uses TRBV12-3 or TRBV12-4 and TRBJ2-2; D gene ambiguous. Trimming left V 4 bases short and J 5 bases short, with 8 bases between. The CDR3 consists of 13 residues. The CDR3 reads CASSSPGTGELFF. In DNA form, the CDR3 reads TGTGCCAGCAGTTCTCCCGGAACCGGGGAGCTGTTTTTT.

CDR3 bases: TGCAGTAGCCGCTCCGGGACAGTGAACAGGGCCCAGTACTTC. Residues: CSSRSGTVNRAQYF. V is TRBV20-1 and J is TRBJ2-5; 7 bases map to TRBD1. V trimming: 8 bases; J trimming: 9 bases; junction bases outside the gene matches: 18. CDR1 is DFQATT, CDR2 SNEGSKA, per germline (reference sequence). This CDR3 is built from 14 residues.

Turning to this clonotype: A much larger clone differs from this one at a single base, so this may be a read error. This chain connects TRBV7-2 to TRBJ2-3; a weak D match, TRBD2 (5 bases). CDR3 length: 14 amino acids. Germline CDR1 reads SGHTA; CDR2 reads FQGNSA. The V gene lost 5 bases and the J gene lost 9 bases, with 18 bases spanning the gap. CDR3 residues: CASSPTSVLETQYF. The CDR3 nucleotides are TGTGCCAGCAGCCCAACTTCGGTACTAGAAACGCAGTATTTT.

The chain has TRBV7-9 and TRBJ1-6; 8 bases line up with TRBD1. The CDR3 sequence is 15 residues long. V dropped 5 bases and J dropped 6; count of bases not matched to a gene: 6. Germline assignment: CDR1 SEHNR and CDR2 FQNEAQ (reference sequence). CDR3 amino acids: CASSLGQGPNSPLHF. CDR3 coding DNA: TGTGCCAGCAGCCTCGGACAGGGACCTAATTCACCCCTCCACTTT.

This clonotype has a count of ten or more. V gene TRBV4-1 combines with J gene TRBJ2-5; no reliable D call. The CDR3 is 13 residues long. V shed 0 bases and J shed 4 bases, with 6 bases lying between them. CDR1 is MGHRA and CDR2 is YSYEKL in the germline V gene. CDR3 sequence (DNA): TGCGCCAGCAGCCAAGAAGGAAGAGAGACCCAGTACTTC. Translated, it gives CASSQEGRETQYF.

This clonotype came up many times. V is TRBV5-1 and J is TRBJ1-1, with D unresolved. Germline V lookup: CDR1 SGHRS, CDR2 YFSETQ. The CDR3 consists of 17 residues. V lost 3 bases, J lost 3 bases, and 21 bases lay in between. The CDR3 reads CASSSRIRQRSDTEAFF. In DNA form, the CDR3 reads TGCGCCAGCAGCTCGAGGATCAGGCAGAGAAGTGACACTGAAGCTTTCTTT.

This clonotype was seen many times. The chain uses TRBV5-1 and TRBJ2-3; 15 bases match TRBD2. Germline V gene sequence: CDR1 SGHRS, CDR2 YFSETQ. The CDR3 spans 17 residues. The V gene end was trimmed by 7 bases and the J gene end by 2 bases; junction bases not matched to a gene: 8. In DNA form, the CDR3 reads TGCGCCAGCTATTTCGGGACTAGCGGGGGGCCCACAGATACGCAGTATTTT. It codes for CASYFGTSGGPTDTQYF.

This clonotype has at least ten counts. The rearrangement uses TRBV20-1 and TRBJ2-7; D uncertain. Trimming pared 1 base from V and 5 bases from J, leaving 12 bases between. CDR3 size: 13 residues. Germline V gene lookup returns CDR1 DFQATT and CDR2 SNEGSKA (reference sequence). The DNA of the CDR3 is TGCAGTGCTAGAGCCGGTCCCCAGAACGAGCAGTACTTC. It codes for CSARAGPQNEQYF.

This clonotype was counted at least ten times. The chain employs TRBV5-1 and TRBJ2-7; TRBD1 might be the D (5 bases). V lost 2 bases and J lost 3, with 15 bases in between. The CDR3 consists of 15 residues. Germline CDR1 SGHRS, CDR2 YFSETQ. CDR3 sequence reads: CASSFGQRGFYEQYF. The CDR3 DNA is TGCGCCAGCAGCTTTGGACAAAGAGGTTTCTACGAGCAGTACTTC.

In its sample, this clonotype was seen many times. This chain joins TRBV6-6 and TRBJ2-7; possible D gene TRBD1, 5 bases. This CDR3 has 13 amino acids. The germline V and J ends were trimmed by 6 bases and 2 bases, with 11 bases remaining between them. Germline CDR1 MNHNY, CDR2 SVGAGI (reference sequence). The CDR3 sequence: CASSRGAPYEQYF. CDR3 bases: TGTGCCAGCAGCCGTGGGGCGCCCTACGAGCAGTACTTC.

In this sample, this clonotype turned up many times. The V call is TRBV28, the J call TRBJ2-2; perhaps TRBD1 as D (6 bases). Germline V gives CDR1 MDHEN, CDR2 SYDVKM. The ends were cut back, 3 bases at V and 7 bases at J, with 12 bases in the middle. The CDR3 has 14 amino acids. CDR3 bases: TGTGCCAGCAGTTTCAGGGGTATGCGCGGGGAGCTGTTTTTT. Protein product: CASSFRGMRGELFF.

This clonotype was seen many times. V is TRBV3-1 and J is TRBJ1-1; TRBD1 aligns across 9 bases. The V gene end was trimmed by 1 base and the J gene end by 3 bases; junction bases not matched to a gene: 15. CDR1 is LGHDT and CDR2 is YNNKEL in the germline V gene (reference sequence). The length of the CDR3 is 19 residues. For the CDR3, the DNA is TGTGCCAGCAGCCAAGTTGGGTTCCCCCGGGACAGGGCGGACACTGAAGCTTTCTTT. This sequence encodes CASSQVGFPRDRADTEAFF.

This clonotype has at least ten counts. V is TRBV28 and J is TRBJ1-5; D remains ambiguous. The CDR3 is made up of 11 amino acids. From germline, CDR1 is MDHEN and CDR2 SYDVKM. V lost 5 bases and J 9 bases, leaving 8 bases between the germline ends. The CDR3: CASSPIGPQHF. As DNA, the CDR3 is TGTGCCAGCAGTCCGATTGGGCCCCAGCATTTT.

This clonotype came up many times. This chain uses TRBV12-3 or TRBV12-4 with TRBJ1-1, with TRBD1 as a possible D gene (6 bases). V lost 6 bases to trimming and J lost 1 base, with 9 bases between them. CDR3 length: 13 residues. The CDR3 reads CASSLQGNTEAFF. The CDR3 DNA reads TGTGCCAGCAGCTTACAGGGGAACACTGAAGCTTTCTTT.